This T cell receptor beta chain was captured in a study of T-cell memory formation after mild COVID-19. Background on the study: TCR clusters showed largely donor specificity.

Trimming took 4 bases from V and 0 from J; bases not matched to a gene: 4. Looked up from germline, CDR1 is SEHNR and CDR2 is FQNEAQ (reference sequence). The CDR3 totals 16 residues. A 5'RACE reaction primed in the constant segment made cDNA libraries of TCR alpha and TCR beta, and these carried sample barcodes and UMIs. TCRdb fed the 5' RACE reads into MiXCR, producing one record per CDR3 protein. The table shows about 190,000 distinct CDR3 sequences, with roughly 23% occurring only once. The clonotype originates from an adult woman who had mild COVID-19 (a few samples of this study predate the infection). Cell type and time point are not known. Input material: PBMCs or a T cell subset sorted from them (not recorded which). The chain combines TRBV7-9 with TRBJ2-7; 12 bases map to TRBD2. CDR3 sequence (DNA): TGTGCCAGCAGCTCGGGACTAGCGGGTTACTCCTACGAGCAGTACTTC. This codes for CASSSGLAGYSYEQYF.